What follows are 7 T cell receptor beta chains derived from one specimen sequenced in a study of identical twins. TCRdb recomputed calls from the 5' RACE reads with MiXCR, one row per CDR3 protein. The profile shows around 960,000 distinct CDR3 sequences, more than 9% of them singletons. The same data also contributed to another study, on yellow fever vaccine responses in identical twins.

The sample taken for sequencing was PBMCs. Receptors were obtained from a woman younger than 35 in good health.

This clonotype was counted a few times. The chain carries TRBV7-9 and TRBJ2-2; TRBD1 matches at 9 bases. V was clipped by 6 bases and J by 5 bases; unmatched bases: 4. The CDR3 is 14 amino acids. CDR1 is SEHNR, CDR2 FQNEAQ, per germline (reference sequence). Written as DNA, the CDR3 is TGTGCCAGCAGAAAACAGGGGGCGACCGGGGAGCTGTTTTTT. It specifies CASRKQGATGELFF.

This chain joins TRBV7-8 and TRBJ2-5; no firm D call. The CDR3 has 14 amino acids. V lost 5 bases to trimming and J lost 6 bases, with 16 bases between them. Germline CDR1 and CDR2: SGHVS and FQNEAQ. The CDR3, as DNA: TGTGCCAGCAGCACGGATGAGACATATAAGACCCAGTACTTC. It specifies CASSTDETYKTQYF.

This clonotype was picked up many times. V is TRBV4-2 and J is TRBJ2-1; D call uncertain. The CDR3 has 13 amino acids. The V end was cut by 1 base, the J end by 5 bases, with 6 bases between. Germline V CDR1 and CDR2: LGHNA, YNFKEQ. CDR3 sequence: CASSQALDNEQFF. The CDR3 DNA reads TGTGCCAGCAGCCAAGCCTTGGACAATGAGCAGTTCTTC.

This clonotype turned up a few times. This chain connects TRBV6-4 to TRBJ2-2, with 15 bases lining up with TRBD2. From germline, CDR1 is MRHNA and CDR2 SNTAGT. The V gene end was trimmed by 7 bases and the J gene end by 0 bases; junction bases not matched to a gene: 18. CDR3 length equals 22 residues. DNA for the CDR3: TGTGCCAGCATCCTCTCCGGACTAGCGGGGGGGCGGAGAACCGCGAACACCGGGGAGCTGTTTTTT. Amino acid sequence: CASILSGLAGGRRTANTGELFF.

This rearrangement joins TRBV6-5 to TRBJ2-5, with 11 bases fitting TRBD2. Trimming removed 0 bases from V and 4 bases from J; junction bases left unmatched: 7. The CDR3 consists of 17 residues. CDR1 and CDR2 (germline): MNHEY, SVGAGI. CDR3 residues: CASSYSFTSGSGETQYF. The CDR3 coding sequence is TGTGCCAGCAGTTACTCGTTTACTAGCGGGAGTGGAGAGACCCAGTACTTC.

At least ten counts were recorded for this clonotype. The genes are TRBV24-1 and TRBJ2-1; 10 bases are shared with TRBD2. After removal of 1 base from V and 2 bases from J, the junction contained 1 base not matched to a gene. CDR1 is KGHDR and CDR2 is SFDVKD in the germline V gene. The CDR3 is 16 residues long. Here the CDR3 reads CATSDLAGGPYNEQFF. Written as DNA, the CDR3 is TGTGCCACCAGTGATTTAGCGGGAGGGCCCTACAATGAGCAGTTCTTC.

This clonotype appeared a few times. The chain couples TRBV7-9 to TRBJ1-1; D perhaps matches TRBD1 (5 bases). Trimming took off 1 base at V and 8 bases at J, with 11 bases between the two ends. CDR1 SEHNR and CDR2 FQNEAQ come from the germline V gene (reference sequence). The CDR3 has 13 residues. CDR3 loop: CASSLVGRAEAFF. CDR3 bases: TGTGCCAGCAGCTTAGTCGGCAGGGCGGAAGCTTTCTTT.